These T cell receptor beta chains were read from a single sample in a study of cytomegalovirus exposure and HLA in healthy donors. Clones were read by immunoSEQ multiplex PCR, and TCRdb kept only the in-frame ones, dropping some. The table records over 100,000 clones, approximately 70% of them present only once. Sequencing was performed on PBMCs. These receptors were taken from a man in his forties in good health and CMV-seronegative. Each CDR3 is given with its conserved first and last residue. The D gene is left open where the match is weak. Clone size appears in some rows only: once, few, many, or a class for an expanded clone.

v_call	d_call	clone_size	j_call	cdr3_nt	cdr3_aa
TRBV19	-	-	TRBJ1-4	TGTGCCAGTAGTAGGCAGCCGGGGGATAATGAAAAACTGTTTTTT	CASSRQPGDNEKLFF
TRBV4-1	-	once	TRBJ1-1	TGCGCCAGCAGCCACCGAGCAAGCGGGGACACTGAAGCTTTCTTT	CASSHRASGDTEAFF
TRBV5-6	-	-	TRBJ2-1	TGTGCCAGCAGCCGGGCCTTAGGGGGAGGGTACAATGAGCAGTTCTTC	CASSRALGGGYNEQFF
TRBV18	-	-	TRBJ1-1	TGTGCCAGCTCACCGGCGGGCCGAATGAACACTGAAGCTTTCTTT	CASSPAGRMNTEAFF
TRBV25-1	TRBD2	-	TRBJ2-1	TGTGCCAGCGGACATAGCGGGCCGATTGATGAGCAGTTCTTC	CASGHSGPIDEQFF
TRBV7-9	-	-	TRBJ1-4	TGTGCCAGCAGCTTAAATACAGGGAACGAAAAACTGTTTTTT	CASSLNTGNEKLFF
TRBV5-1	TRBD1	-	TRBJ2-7	TGCGCCAGCAGCTTGGACAGGGGGCCGGGGGAGCAGTACTTC	CASSLDRGPGEQYF
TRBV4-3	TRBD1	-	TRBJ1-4	TGCGCCAGCAGCCCGGACAGGGCCGGGACTAATGAAAAACTGTTTTTT	CASSPDRAGTNEKLFF
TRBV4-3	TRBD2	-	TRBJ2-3	TGCGCCAGCAGCCAAGATGCGGGGGGCACAGATACGCAGTATTTT	CASSQDAGGTDTQYF
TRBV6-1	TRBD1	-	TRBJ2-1	TGTGCCAGCAGCGGGACAGGGACGCTCCTGGAGCAGTTCTTC	CASSGTGTLLEQFF
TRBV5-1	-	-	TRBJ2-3	TGCGCCAGCAGCTTGGCATCGTCCCAAGGAGCGCAGTATTTT	CASSLASSQGAQYF
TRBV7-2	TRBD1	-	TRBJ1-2	TGTGCCAGCAGCTTTAATCAGGGGGACTATGGCTACACCTTC	CASSFNQGDYGYTF